These T cell receptor beta chains were read from a single sample in a study of tumor-infiltrating lymphocytes in oesophageal squamous cell carcinoma. One entry per CDR3 protein results from TCRdb running MiXCR on the PCR reads. Of 12,000 or so distinct CDR3 sequences listed, approximately 50% are singletons. Sequencing used esophageal tumor tissue. The receptors shown here come from a female donor with esophageal squamous cell carcinoma. The CDR3 runs from the conserved cysteine through the conserved F or W. D genes are given only for firm matches. Clone sizes are given selectively: once, few, many, or a class where the clone is expanded.

15,.,.,TRBV7-2,TRBJ2-7,TGTGCCAGCAGCCAGAGGCGGGACTCGAACTACGAGCAGTACTTC,CASSQRRDSNYEQYF
13,.,TRBD1,TRBV7-6,TRBJ2-7,TGTGCCAGCAGCTTCGGACAGGGATACGAGCAGTACTTC,CASSFGQGYEQYF
15,.,.,TRBV6-1,TRBJ2-1,TGTGCCAGCAGTTATGAGAGGAGCCTGGGCAATGAGCAGTTCTTC,CASSYERSLGNEQFF
16,few,.,TRBV11-1,TRBJ2-1,TGTGCCAGCAGCCGTACCGGGACAAATAACTACAATGAGCAGTTCTTC,CASSRTGTNNYNEQFF
15,many,.,TRBV4-1,TRBJ1-4,TGCGCCAGCAGCCAAGACAGGGGTCTTAATGAAAAACTGTTTTTT,CASSQDRGLNEKLFF
13,.,.,TRBV6-1,TRBJ1-1,TGTGCCAGCAGTGAATGGGGTGATACTGAAGCTTTCTTT,CASSEWGDTEAFF
16,.,.,TRBV11-2,TRBJ2-1,TGTGCCAGCAGCACAGTAGGCCAGGGTGGCTACAATGAGCAGTTCTTC,CASSTVGQGGYNEQFF
14,many,.,TRBV6-1,TRBJ2-3,TGTGCCAGCACTGAAGCCGTTTTTGCAGATACGCAGTATTTT,CASTEAVFADTQYF
15,few,TRBD2,TRBV7-8,TRBJ2-1,TGTGCCAGCAGCCCTGGGGCGGGAGACTACAATGAGCAGTTCTTC,CASSPGAGDYNEQFF
17,medium-sized,.,TRBV12-3/TRBV12-4,TRBJ2-1,TGTGCCAGCAGTCAACCCCAGGAAGGGAGCTCCTACAATGAGCAGTTCTTC,CASSQPQEGSSYNEQFF
14,.,TRBD2,TRBV12-3/TRBV12-4,TRBJ2-7,TGTGCCAGCACAATAACCGGGACTACATACGAGCAGTACTTC,CASTITGTTYEQYF
14,.,.,TRBV7-2,TRBJ2-1,TGTGCCAACAGCCTCCAAGCGGAGGCCAAAGAGCAGTTCTTC,CANSLQAEAKEQFF
13,many,.,TRBV7-7,TRBJ2-3,TGTGCTAGCAGCTTTACTAACACAGATACGCAGTATTTT,CASSFTNTDTQYF
16,.,TRBD2,TRBV7-3,TRBJ2-1,TGTGCCAGCAGCCCAGGACTAGCGGGAGGGCCGAATGAGCAGTTCTTC,CASSPGLAGGPNEQFF
13,.,TRBD1,TRBV10-3,TRBJ2-1,TGTGCCATGGTCGGGACAGGGTTTATCGAGCAGTTCTTC,CAMVGTGFIEQFF
12,.,.,TRBV6-6,TRBJ2-5,TGTGCCAGCAGTTCAGGGTGGGAGACCCAGTACTTC,CASSSGWETQYF
14,once,.,TRBV24-1,TRBJ2-3,TGTGCCACCAGTGATTTGGATGTGGCAGATACGCAGTATTTT,CATSDLDVADTQYF
15,.,TRBD2,TRBV5-1,TRBJ2-3,TGCGCCAGCACAAGCGGGAGGGCCCCCACAGATACGCAGTATTTT,CASTSGRAPTDTQYF
15,few,.,TRBV7-6,TRBJ2-1,TGTGCCAGCAGCTCCGGGCGGGTCAGGTACAATGAGCAGTTCTTC,CASSSGRVRYNEQFF
14,.,.,TRBV7-1,TRBJ1-1,TGTGCCAGCAGCCCCGCCCCCGGGGGCACTGAAGCTTTCTTT,CASSPAPGGTEAFF
13,.,.,TRBV7-3,TRBJ2-1,TGTGCCAGCAGCTTAATCCGGGATGGTGAGCAGTTCTTC,CASSLIRDGEQFF
15,.,TRBD2,TRBV12-3/TRBV12-4,TRBJ2-1,TGTGCCAGCAGTCTAAGGACTAGCGGAGACAATGAGCAGTTCTTC,CASSLRTSGDNEQFF
16,.,TRBD2,TRBV12-3/TRBV12-4,TRBJ2-3,TGTGCCAGCAGTCGGACTAGCGGAAAGAACACCGGGGAGCTGTATTTT,CASSRTSGKNTGELYF
14,.,TRBD1,TRBV7-6,TRBJ1-2,TGTGCCAGCAGCTTCCCGGGACAGGTTTATGGCTACACCTTC,CASSFPGQVYGYTF
14,many,.,TRBV3-1,TRBJ2-1,TGTGCCAGCAGCCGATATTCGATGCCGAATGAGCAGTTCTTC,CASSRYSMPNEQFF
15,once,TRBD1,TRBV12-5,TRBJ2-1,TGTGCTAGTGGTTTCGGGACAGAGTACTACAATGAGCAGTTCTTC,CASGFGTEYYNEQFF